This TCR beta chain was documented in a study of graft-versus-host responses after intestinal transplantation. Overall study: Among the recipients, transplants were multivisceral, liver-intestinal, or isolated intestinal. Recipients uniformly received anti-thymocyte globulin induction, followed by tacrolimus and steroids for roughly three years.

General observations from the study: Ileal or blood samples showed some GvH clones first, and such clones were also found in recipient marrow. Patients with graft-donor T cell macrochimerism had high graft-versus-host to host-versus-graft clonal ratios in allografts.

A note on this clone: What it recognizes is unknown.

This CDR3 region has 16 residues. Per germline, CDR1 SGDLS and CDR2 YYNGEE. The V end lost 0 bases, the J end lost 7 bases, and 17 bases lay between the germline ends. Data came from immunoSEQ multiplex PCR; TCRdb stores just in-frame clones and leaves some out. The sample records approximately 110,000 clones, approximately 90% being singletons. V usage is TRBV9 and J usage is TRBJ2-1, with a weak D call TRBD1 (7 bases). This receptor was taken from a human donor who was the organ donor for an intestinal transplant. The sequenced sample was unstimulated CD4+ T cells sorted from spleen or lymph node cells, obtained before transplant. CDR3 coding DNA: TGTGCCAGCAGCGTAGGTGTGGAGGGGGCTAGGAATGAGCAGTTCTTC. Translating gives CASSVGVEGARNEQFF.